The 14 T cell receptor beta chains in this list originate from one sample, sequenced in a study of beta chain features in type 1 diabetes. The whole isolated RNA underwent reverse transcription, so sequencing captured expressed TCRB transcripts. The assay was immunoSEQ multiplex PCR, and TCRdb's table has in-frame clones only and misses some. The table has about 110,000 clones, roughly 43% seen once. The sequencing input was stem cell memory CD4+ T cells from blood. The receptors derive from a young woman in good health.

A few counts support this clone. The V and J genes are TRBV29-1 and TRBJ2-1; 10 bases align to TRBD2. Germline V CDR1 and CDR2: SQVTM, ANQGSEA. The CDR3 is made up of 12 amino acids. Trimming removed 4 bases from V and 7 bases from J; junction bases left unmatched: 1. CDR3: CSVALAGNEQFF. The DNA of the CDR3 is TGCAGCGTTGCACTAGCGGGGAATGAGCAGTTCTTC.

This clone came up once. This chain joins TRBV5-6 and TRBJ1-5, with unresolved D. Trimming stripped 1 base from V and 6 bases from J, with 11 bases between. CDR3 size: 14 residues. Per the germline V gene, CDR1 is SGHDT and CDR2 is YYEEEE. This CDR3 reads CASSLYRRGQPQHF. As DNA, the CDR3 is TGTGCCAGCAGCTTGTATCGAAGAGGTCAGCCCCAGCATTTT.

The J gene is TRBJ2-2, the V gene TRBV5-5, with no clear D. V dropped 0 bases and J dropped 5 bases, with 8 bases sitting between them. Germline CDR1 is SGHKS and CDR2 is YYEKEE (reference sequence). The CDR3 length is 14 residues. The CDR3 here is CASSLGARTGELFF. The CDR3 DNA sequence: TGTGCCAGCAGCTTGGGAGCTCGGACCGGGGAGCTGTTTTTT.

The CDR3 loop reads CASSFQDITEAFF. Written as DNA, the CDR3 is TGCGCCAGCAGCTTTCAGGATATCACTGAAGCTTTCTTT. V is TRBV5-1 and J is TRBJ1-1; D gene uncertain. CDR3 length equals 13 residues. V was pared by 2 bases and J by 4 bases, with 9 bases between. Germline lookup yields CDR1 SGHRS and CDR2 YFSETQ.

V gene TRBV5-4 combines with J gene TRBJ1-5, with 9 bases fitting TRBD1. With V trimmed by 0 bases and J by 7 bases, 2 bases remained unmatched. Germline V gene lookup returns CDR1 SGHNT and CDR2 YYREEE (reference sequence). The CDR3 sequence is 14 residues long. Written as DNA, the CDR3 is TGTGCCAGCAGCTTGGACAGGGGGCGACAGCCCCAGCATTTT. This sequence encodes CASSLDRGRQPQHF.

This clone has just a few counts. The chain has TRBV7-9 and TRBJ1-2; 8 bases are shared with TRBD1. The CDR3 contains 12 residues. Germline trimming cut 5 bases from V and 10 bases from J; bases unmatched to any gene: 6. Germline V gene sequence: CDR1 SEHNR, CDR2 FQNEAQ (reference sequence). This chain's CDR3 is CASSVGQGIYTF. For the CDR3, the DNA is TGTGCCAGCAGCGTAGGACAGGGAATCTACACCTTC.

The CDR3 region is CASTLSGGSTDTQYF. CDR3 in DNA: TGTGCCAGCACCCTATCCGGTGGTTCCACAGATACGCAGTATTTT. J is TRBJ2-3 and V is TRBV5-4; D call uncertain. The CDR3 length is 15 residues. V lost 6 bases to trimming and J lost 2 bases, with 16 bases between them. CDR1 and CDR2 (germline): SGHNT, YYREEE (reference sequence).

The V gene is TRBV6-5, the J gene TRBJ2-4; 7 bases are a match to TRBD1. The germline CDR1 and CDR2 sequences are MNHEY and SVGAGI. The V segment lost 7 bases and the J segment 6 bases; nucleotides outside the gene matches: 9. The CDR3 runs 14 residues. The CDR3 region is CASMRSGTVNIQYF. The CDR3 region has the DNA TGTGCCAGCATGAGGTCCGGGACAGTAAACATTCAGTACTTC.

The genes are TRBV6-1 and TRBJ1-1; TRBD1 matches at 7 bases. J gave up 3 bases and V 4 bases, and 2 bases lay outside the gene matches. The V gene's germline CDR1 is MNHNS and CDR2 SASEGT. The CDR3 contains 13 residues. The CDR3 loop reads CASSADRDTEAFF. The DNA of the CDR3 is TGTGCCAGCAGTGCCGACAGGGACACTGAAGCTTTCTTT.

This clone was counted a few times. The V call is TRBV4-1, the J call TRBJ1-1; D gene ambiguous. The CDR3 has 14 amino acids. CDR1 MGHRA and CDR2 YSYEKL come from the germline V gene. Trimming took 0 bases from V and 2 from J, leaving 7 bases between them. DNA of the CDR3: TGCGCCAGCAGCCAAGAGCGGATTAACACTGAAGCTTTCTTT. This translates into CASSQERINTEAFF.

This clone has just a few counts. In nucleotides, the CDR3 is TGTGCCAGCTCACCACCCCGCGGACTAGCGGGACTGGAGACCCAGTACTTC. Protein: CASSPPRGLAGLETQYF. The chain joins TRBV18 to TRBJ2-5, with 12 bases identical to TRBD2. The trim removed 0 bases at V and 5 bases at J, leaving 7 bases unmatched. There are 17 residues in the CDR3. CDR1 and CDR2 from the germline V gene are KGHSH and LQKENI. Drawing the rest from reference TRBV18 and TRBJ2-5, the complete variable domain is NAGVMQNPRHLVRRRGQEARLRCSPMKGHSHVYWYRQLPEEGLKFMVYLQKENIIDESGMPKERFSAEFPKEGPSILRIQQVVRGDSAAYFCASSPPRGLAGLETQYFGPGTRLLVL.

Concerning this clone itself: The same CDR3 can be traced to other DNA sequences in this sample. The chain combines TRBV7-9 with TRBJ2-7, with 10 bases matching TRBD2. This CDR3 region has 15 residues. After removal of 6 bases from V and 0 bases from J, the junction contained 5 bases not matched to a gene. Germline values: CDR1 SEHNR, CDR2 FQNEAQ (reference sequence). The CDR3 here is CASSSPSGSSYEQYF. CDR3 DNA sequence: TGTGCCAGCAGTTCTCCTAGCGGGAGCTCCTACGAGCAGTACTTC.

This clone has just one count. The genes are TRBV11-3 and TRBJ2-1; 8 bases are shared with TRBD2. Germline V lookup: CDR1 SGHNT, CDR2 YENEEA. The V and J ends lost 3 bases and 0 bases, in that order; junction bases with no gene match: 7. The length of the CDR3 is 17 residues. As DNA, the CDR3 is TGTGCCAGCAGCTTCGGGCGGGAGGCCAGCTCCTACAATGAGCAGTTCTTC. Its protein is CASSFGREASSYNEQFF.

The CDR3 region has the DNA TGTGCCAGCAGCTTAGTAATGTACAATGAGCAGTTCTTC. Translated, it gives CASSLVMYNEQFF. This rearrangement joins TRBV7-2 to TRBJ2-1; D is uncertain. CDR3 length: 13 amino acids. V gave up 1 base and J gave up 4 bases, with 5 bases separating them. Per the germline V gene, CDR1 is SGHTA and CDR2 is FQGNSA.